The rows below give T cell receptor beta chains drawn from one sample of a study of brain T cells in children with intractable seizures. The data were produced by immunoSEQ multiplex PCR, yet TCRdb's version contains in-frame clones alone and is incomplete. The sample lists approximately 330,000 clones; nearly 95% were seen once. This specimen consisted of peripheral blood, obtained approximately 5 months after surgery. The source of these receptors is a boy less than two years old with tuberous sclerosis and intractable seizures. Both conserved end residues are part of each CDR3.

V gene,J gene,CDR3 protein
TRBV6-1,TRBJ1-2,CASSEDQGRHYGYTF
TRBV28,TRBJ1-2,CASSPQAKGPDYTF
TRBV4-1,TRBJ2-5,CASSQATSGGAFETQYF
TRBV6-1,TRBJ2-7,CASSELGTSYEQYF
TRBV23-1,TRBJ1-1,CASVRAKGFLNTEAFF
TRBV12-3/TRBV12-4,TRBJ1-2,CASSSGSYGYTF
TRBV9,TRBJ1-5,CASSREGGFNQPQHF
TRBV28,TRBJ2-1,CASSYPDRVRNNEQFF
TRBV13,TRBJ2-1,CASSLREGPYNEQFF
TRBV4-1,TRBJ2-7,CASSQPGLAGYSYEQYF
TRBV9,TRBJ2-1,CASSVEGGSSYNEQFF
TRBV6-5,TRBJ1-3,CATQKWDTSGNTIYF
TRBV15,TRBJ2-6,CATSRGGAGANVLTF
TRBV7-3,TRBJ1-1,CASSLIRVIRNTEAFF
TRBV20-1,TRBJ2-5,CSASPGLAGVTTQYF
TRBV2,TRBJ1-5,CASNRGLGQPQHF
TRBV10-3,TRBJ2-3,CATGQSADTQYF
TRBV5-1,TRBJ1-2,CASSLEQGVVYTF
TRBV3-1/TRBV3-2,TRBJ2-5,CASSARDLQETQYF
TRBV11-2,TRBJ1-1,CASSLEVYTEAFF